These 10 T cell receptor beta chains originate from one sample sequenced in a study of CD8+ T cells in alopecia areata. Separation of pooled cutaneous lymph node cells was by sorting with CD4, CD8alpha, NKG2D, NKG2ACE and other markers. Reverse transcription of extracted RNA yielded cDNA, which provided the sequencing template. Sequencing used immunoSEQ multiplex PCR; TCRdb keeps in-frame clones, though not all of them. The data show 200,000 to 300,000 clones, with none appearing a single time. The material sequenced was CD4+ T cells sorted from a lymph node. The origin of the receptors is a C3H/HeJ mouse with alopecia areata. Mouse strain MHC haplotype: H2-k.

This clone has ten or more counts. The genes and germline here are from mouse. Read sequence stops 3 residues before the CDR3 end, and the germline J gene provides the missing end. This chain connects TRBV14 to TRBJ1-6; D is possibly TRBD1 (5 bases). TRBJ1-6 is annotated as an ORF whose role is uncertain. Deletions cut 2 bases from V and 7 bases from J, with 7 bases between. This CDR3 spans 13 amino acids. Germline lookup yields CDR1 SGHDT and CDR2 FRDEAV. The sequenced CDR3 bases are TGTGCCAGCAGTTTGACAGCAAATTCGCCC. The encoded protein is CASSLTANSP. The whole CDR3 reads CASSLTANSPLYF.

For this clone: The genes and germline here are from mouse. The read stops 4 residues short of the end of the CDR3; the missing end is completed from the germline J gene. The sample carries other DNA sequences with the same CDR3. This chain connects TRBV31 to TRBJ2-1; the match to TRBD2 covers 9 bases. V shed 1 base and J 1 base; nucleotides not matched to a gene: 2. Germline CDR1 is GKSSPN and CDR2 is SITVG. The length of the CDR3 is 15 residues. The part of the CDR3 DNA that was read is TGTGCCTGGAGTCAGCTGGGGGGGAACTATGCT. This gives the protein CAWSQLGGNYA. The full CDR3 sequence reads CAWSQLGGNYAEQFF.

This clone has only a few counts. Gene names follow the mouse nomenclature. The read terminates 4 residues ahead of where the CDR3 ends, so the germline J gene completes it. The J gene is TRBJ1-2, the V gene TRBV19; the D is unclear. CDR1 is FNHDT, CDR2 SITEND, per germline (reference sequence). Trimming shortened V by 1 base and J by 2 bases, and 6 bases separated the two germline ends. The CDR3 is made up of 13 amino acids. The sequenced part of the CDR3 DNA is TGTGCCAGCAGTATAACACAGAACTCC. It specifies CASSITQNS. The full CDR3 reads CASSITQNSDYTF.

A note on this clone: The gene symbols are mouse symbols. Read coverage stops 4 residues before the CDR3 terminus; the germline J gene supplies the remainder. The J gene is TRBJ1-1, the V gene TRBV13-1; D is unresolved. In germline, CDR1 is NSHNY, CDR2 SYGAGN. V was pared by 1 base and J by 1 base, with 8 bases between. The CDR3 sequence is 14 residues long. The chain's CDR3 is CASSDMGRNTEVFF. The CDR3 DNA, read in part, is TGTGCCAGCAGTGATATGGGGAGAAACACA.

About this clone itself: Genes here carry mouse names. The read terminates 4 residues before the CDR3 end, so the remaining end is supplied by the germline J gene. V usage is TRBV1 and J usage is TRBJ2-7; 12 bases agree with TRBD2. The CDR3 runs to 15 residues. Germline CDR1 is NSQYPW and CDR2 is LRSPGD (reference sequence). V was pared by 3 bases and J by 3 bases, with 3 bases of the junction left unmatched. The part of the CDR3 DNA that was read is TGCACCTGCAGTGCGAGGGACTGGGGGGTCTAT. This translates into CTCSARDWGVY. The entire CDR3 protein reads CTCSARDWGVYEQYF.

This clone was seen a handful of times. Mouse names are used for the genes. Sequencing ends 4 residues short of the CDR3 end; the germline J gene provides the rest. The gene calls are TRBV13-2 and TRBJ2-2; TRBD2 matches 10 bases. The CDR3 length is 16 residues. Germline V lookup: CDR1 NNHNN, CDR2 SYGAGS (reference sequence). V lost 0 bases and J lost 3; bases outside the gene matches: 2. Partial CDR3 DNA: TGTGCCAGCGGTGATGTTGGACTGGGGGACACCGGG. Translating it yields CASGDVGLGDTG. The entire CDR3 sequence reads CASGDVGLGDTGQLYF.

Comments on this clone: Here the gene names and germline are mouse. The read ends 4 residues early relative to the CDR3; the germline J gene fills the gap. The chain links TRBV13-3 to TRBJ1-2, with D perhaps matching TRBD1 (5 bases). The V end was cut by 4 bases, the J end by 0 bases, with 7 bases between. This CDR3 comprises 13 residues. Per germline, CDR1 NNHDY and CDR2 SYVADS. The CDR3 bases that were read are TGTGCCAGCAGTCGACAGTCAAACTCC. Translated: CASSRQSNS. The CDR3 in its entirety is CASSRQSNSDYTF.

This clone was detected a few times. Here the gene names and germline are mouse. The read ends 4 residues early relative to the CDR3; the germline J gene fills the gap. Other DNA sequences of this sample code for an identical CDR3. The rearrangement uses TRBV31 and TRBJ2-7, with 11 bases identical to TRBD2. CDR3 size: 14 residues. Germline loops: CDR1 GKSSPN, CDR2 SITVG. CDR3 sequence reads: CAWSTGTGGYEQYF. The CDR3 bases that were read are TGTGCCTGGAGCACCGGGACTGGGGGATAT.

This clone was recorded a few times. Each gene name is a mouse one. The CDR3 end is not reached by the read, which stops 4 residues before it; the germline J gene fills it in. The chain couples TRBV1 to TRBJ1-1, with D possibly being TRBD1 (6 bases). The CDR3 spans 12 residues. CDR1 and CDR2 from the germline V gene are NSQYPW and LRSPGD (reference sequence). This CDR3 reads CTCSGRGTEVFF. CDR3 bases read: TGCACCTGCAGTGGGAGGGGGACA.

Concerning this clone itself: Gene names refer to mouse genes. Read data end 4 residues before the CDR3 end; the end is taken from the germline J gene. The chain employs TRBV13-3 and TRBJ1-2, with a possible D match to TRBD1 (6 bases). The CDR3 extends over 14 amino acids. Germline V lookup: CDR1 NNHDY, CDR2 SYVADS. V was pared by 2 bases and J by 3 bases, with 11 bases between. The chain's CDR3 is CASSDRGWDSDYTF. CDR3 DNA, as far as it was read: TGTGCCAGCAGTGACAGGGGATGGGACTCC.